This passage covers 21 T cell receptor beta chains from one sample sequenced in a study of control samples from healthy donors and cancer patients. Assay: immunoSEQ multiplex PCR; the TCRdb copy retains only in-frame clones and omits some. There are about 160,000 clones in the sample; nearly 96% occur only once, and 1% lies in the top ten. What was sequenced was blood. The receptor source for this set is a woman aged 30 to 39 in good health.

J is TRBJ1-1 and V is TRBV12-3 or TRBV12-4; D uncertain. V lost 3 bases and J lost 7, with 6 bases in between. The CDR3 totals 11 residues. The CDR3 nucleotides are TGTGCCAGCAGTTTGTTGAGTGAAGCTTTCTTT. Protein: CASSLLSEAFF.

The chain is built from TRBV28 and TRBJ1-5; tentative D call: TRBD1 (5 bases). The CDR3 runs to 15 residues. Trimming cost V 4 bases and J 6 bases, with 16 bases left between them. Germline values: CDR1 MDHEN, CDR2 SYDVKM. The chain's CDR3 is CASSSPRGVAQPQHF. CDR3 coding DNA: TGTGCCAGCAGTTCCCCTCGGGGGGTAGCTCAGCCCCAGCATTTT. The entire variable domain, with the rest obtained from reference TRBV28 and TRBJ1-5, is as follows: DVKVTQSSRYLVKRTGEKVFLECVQDMDHENMFWYRQDPGLGLRLIYFSYDVKMKEKGDIPEGYSVSREKKERFSLILESASTNQTSMYLCASSSPRGVAQPQHFGDGTRLSIL.

A single count supports this clone. The V gene is TRBV19, the J gene TRBJ1-4; tentatively, D is TRBD1 (6 bases). The CDR3 covers 14 residues. The V and J ends lost 10 bases and 3 bases respectively, with 15 bases between them. Germline V lookup: CDR1 LNHDA, CDR2 SQIVND (reference sequence). This chain's CDR3 is CATHRGGANEKLFF. In DNA form, the CDR3 reads TGTGCCACTCACCGAGGGGGGGCTAATGAAAAACTGTTTTTT. The whole variable domain, remainder taken from reference TRBV19 and TRBJ1-4, is DGGITQSPKYLFRKEGQNVTLSCEQNLNHDAMYWYRQDPGQGLRLIYYSQIVNDFQKGDIAEGYSVSREKKESFPLTVTSAQKNPTAFYLCATHRGGANEKLFFGSGTQLSVL.

The chain links TRBV9 to TRBJ1-1; no clear D. CDR1 SGDLS and CDR2 YYNGEE come from the germline V gene. The CDR3 length is 13 residues. V lost 2 bases to trimming and J lost 0 bases, with 5 bases between them. The CDR3 DNA follows: TGTGCCAGCAGCGTTAAGCTGAACACTGAAGCTTTCTTT. Protein product: CASSVKLNTEAFF.

The J gene is TRBJ1-5, the V gene TRBV10-2; D uncertain. Germline V gene lookup returns CDR1 WSHSY and CDR2 SAAADI. Trimming removed 8 bases from V and 5 bases from J, with 25 bases in between. This CDR3 has 17 amino acids. CDR3 in amino acids: CASSPKVPGYGDQPQHF. CDR3 DNA sequence: TGCGCCAGCTCCCCGAAGGTCCCCGGGTATGGAGATCAGCCCCAGCATTTT.

This chain uses TRBV5-1 with TRBJ2-3; D not resolved. Trimming removed 4 bases at V and 1 base at J, with 10 bases between. The germline gives CDR1 SGHRS, CDR2 YFSETQ. The CDR3 runs to 14 residues. CDR3 amino acids: CASSPVFGTDTQYF. DNA for the CDR3: TGCGCCAGCAGCCCAGTCTTTGGCACAGATACGCAGTATTTT.

This chain links TRBV12-3 or TRBV12-4 with TRBJ1-2; no clear D. The length of the CDR3 is 13 residues. The V gene lost 5 bases and the J gene lost 4 bases, with 11 bases spanning the gap. In DNA form, the CDR3 reads TGTGCCAGCAGTACGCCCACACGCTATGGCTACACCTTC. Encoded protein: CASSTPTRYGYTF.

The rearrangement uses TRBV3-1 (or the pseudogene TRBV3-2) and TRBJ1-5; no reliable D call. The CDR3 runs 13 residues. Trimming cost V 0 bases and J 5 bases, with 5 bases left between them. Looked up from germline, CDR1 is LGHDT and CDR2 is YNNKEL (reference sequence). As DNA, the CDR3 is TGTGCCAGCAGCCAAGAAGCGGATCAGCCCCAGCATTTT. This translates into CASSQEADQPQHF.

The chain carries TRBV5-1 and TRBJ2-2; D is perhaps TRBD1 or TRBD2 (5 bases each). Per the germline V gene, CDR1 is SGHRS and CDR2 is YFSETQ. V was clipped by 4 bases and J by 1 base, with 8 bases between them. The CDR3 is 14 residues long. The CDR3 loop is CASSRDVNTGELFF. The CDR3 DNA reads as TGCGCCAGCAGCCGGGACGTGAACACCGGGGAGCTGTTTTTT.

In this sample, this clone turned up once. Written as DNA, the CDR3 is TGTGCCAGCAGTTACAGACAGAGCTACGAGCAGTACTTC. This encodes CASSYRQSYEQYF. This sequence joins TRBV6-5 and TRBJ2-7, with D perhaps matching TRBD1 (5 bases). CDR1 and CDR2 from the germline V gene are MNHEY and SVGAGI. The CDR3 has 13 amino acids. V gave up 2 bases and J gave up 3 bases, with 8 bases separating them.

V usage is TRBV6-1 and J usage is TRBJ2-1, with TRBD2 matching over 14 bases. The CDR3 is made up of 17 amino acids. From germline, CDR1 is MNHNS and CDR2 SASEGT. The J segment lost 3 bases and the V segment lost 4 bases, leaving 5 bases of the junction unmatched. In DNA, the CDR3 is TGTGCCAGCAGTGGACCCGGGACTAGCGGGAGCTACAATGAGCAGTTCTTC. It translates to CASSGPGTSGSYNEQFF.

This clone was seen only a few times. The chain combines TRBV3-1 (or the pseudogene TRBV3-2) with TRBJ2-5; a weak D match, TRBD2 (5 bases). Germline CDR1 is LGHDT and CDR2 is YNNKEL (reference sequence). CDR3 length: 12 residues. V was cut by 1 base and J by 5 bases, with 5 bases left in between. The chain's CDR3 is CASSQGGETQYF. The CDR3 coding sequence is TGTGCCAGCAGCCAAGGAGGGGAGACCCAGTACTTC.

The gene calls are TRBV4-2 and TRBJ2-3; the match to TRBD2 covers 12 bases. The V segment lost 0 bases and the J segment 3 bases; nucleotides outside the gene matches: 13. In germline, CDR1 is LGHNA, CDR2 YNFKEQ. The CDR3 extends over 20 amino acids. The CDR3 here is CASSQETSGGPPGYTDTQYF. The CDR3 DNA reads TGTGCCAGCAGCCAAGAGACTAGCGGGGGCCCTCCGGGGTATACAGATACGCAGTATTTT.

Worth noting for this clone: This CDR3 is also generated by other DNA sequences in the sample. The rearrangement links TRBV7-3 to TRBJ2-2; D call uncertain. V shed 0 bases and J shed 8 bases, with 10 bases lying between them. Germline V gene lookup returns CDR1 SGHTA and CDR2 FQGTGA. This CDR3 spans 14 amino acids. CDR3 in amino acids: CASSLTLGTGELFF. The CDR3 nucleotides are TGTGCCAGCAGCTTAACTCTGGGTACGGGGGAGCTGTTTTTT.

V gene TRBV18 combines with J gene TRBJ1-1; 9 bases align to TRBD1. The V gene's germline CDR1 is KGHSH and CDR2 LQKENI. CDR3 length: 14 residues. Trimming took 4 bases from V and 5 from J; bases not matched to a gene: 5. DNA for the CDR3: TGTGCCAGCTCACTACAGGGGGCGCATACTGAAGCTTTCTTT. The encoded protein is CASSLQGAHTEAFF.

The CDR3 here is CASSRISRATNYGYTF. CDR3 DNA: TGTGCCAGCAGTCGTATCTCGAGGGCCACTAACTATGGCTACACCTTC. The chain uses TRBV2 and TRBJ1-2; D is unclear. Germline V lookup: CDR1 SNHLY, CDR2 FYNNEI. The CDR3 has 16 amino acids. The V end lost 5 bases, the J end lost 0 bases, and 16 bases lay between the germline ends.

The V and J genes are TRBV30 and TRBJ2-1; D remains ambiguous. Germline-derived CDR1 and CDR2 are GTSNPN and SVGIG (reference sequence). Trimming took off 5 bases at V and 8 bases at J, with 13 bases between the two ends. This CDR3 comprises 12 residues. DNA for the CDR3: TGTGCCTGGGTCCCCCTCCGGGATGAGCAGTTCTTC. Translation gives CAWVPLRDEQFF.

This clone was detected a few times. The chain has TRBV28 and TRBJ2-3; 9 nucleotides match TRBD1. CDR1 MDHEN and CDR2 SYDVKM come from the germline V gene. The length of the CDR3 is 15 residues. Trimming cost V 5 bases and J 1 base; bases outside gene matches: 4. The CDR3, as DNA: TGTGCCAGCAGTACCCGGACAGGGGGCACAGATACGCAGTATTTT. Its protein is CASSTRTGGTDTQYF. Together with reference TRBV28 and TRBJ2-3, the CDR3 gives the full variable domain: DVKVTQSSRYLVKRTGEKVFLECVQDMDHENMFWYRQDPGLGLRLIYFSYDVKMKEKGDIPEGYSVSREKKERFSLILESASTNQTSMYLCASSTRTGGTDTQYFGPGTRLTVL.

The rearrangement links TRBV9 to TRBJ1-6, with 7 bases fitting TRBD1. The germline V gene encodes CDR1 SGDLS and CDR2 YYNGEE. The length of the CDR3 is 14 residues. The V segment lost 4 bases and the J segment 10 bases; nucleotides outside the gene matches: 8. The CDR3 bases are TGTGCCAGCAGCTCGCCCAGGGGGTCCTCACCCCTCCACTTT. Encoded protein: CASSSPRGSSPLHF.

This chain uses TRBV5-1 with TRBJ2-3; TRBD1 is a possible D gene (5 bases). V lost 2 bases, J lost 2 bases, and 9 bases lay in between. The CDR3 contains 14 residues. Per the germline V gene, CDR1 is SGHRS and CDR2 is YFSETQ. The CDR3 DNA is TGCGCCAGCAGCTTAGGGGTCGCCACAGATACGCAGTATTTT. Translating gives CASSLGVATDTQYF.

With respect to this clone: Other DNA sequences in the same sample also yield this CDR3. The genes are TRBV18 and TRBJ2-7; D call uncertain. The CDR3 is 11 amino acids. Germline V CDR1 and CDR2: KGHSH, LQKENI. V shed 5 bases and J shed 0 bases, with 2 bases lying between them. For the CDR3, the DNA is TGTGCCAGCTCAAGCTCCTACGAGCAGTACTTC. The encoded protein is CASSSSYEQYF.